Listed here is a single T cell receptor (beta chain). This record comes from a study of blood T cell repertoires in COVID-19. Study summary: The cDNA or gDNA used as material had been derived from T cells, B-cell-depleted T cells, or PBMCs.

CDR3 size: 15 residues. Germline CDR1 reads SGHVS; CDR2 reads FQNEAQ. Trimming took off 0 bases at V and 5 bases at J, with 13 bases between the two ends. Authors' analysis steps: Using reference gene primer amplification, nucleated cell counts were estimated. The data were produced by immunoSEQ multiplex PCR, yet TCRdb's version contains in-frame clones alone and is incomplete. V and J calls plus clone size are reproduced from that table; the DNA served to infer D and trimming. Among almost 350,000 clones listed, about nine tenths were seen once. The chain recombines TRBV7-8 with TRBJ1-1; D is undetermined. Sequencing was done on a sample of peripheral blood. This clonotype was sampled from a woman aged 60-75 years with COVID-19, enrolled during active disease. DNA of the CDR3: TGTGCCAGCAGCTTAGCTGGCAGGCCGGATACTGAAGCTTTCTTT. Protein sequence: CASSLAGRPDTEAFF.